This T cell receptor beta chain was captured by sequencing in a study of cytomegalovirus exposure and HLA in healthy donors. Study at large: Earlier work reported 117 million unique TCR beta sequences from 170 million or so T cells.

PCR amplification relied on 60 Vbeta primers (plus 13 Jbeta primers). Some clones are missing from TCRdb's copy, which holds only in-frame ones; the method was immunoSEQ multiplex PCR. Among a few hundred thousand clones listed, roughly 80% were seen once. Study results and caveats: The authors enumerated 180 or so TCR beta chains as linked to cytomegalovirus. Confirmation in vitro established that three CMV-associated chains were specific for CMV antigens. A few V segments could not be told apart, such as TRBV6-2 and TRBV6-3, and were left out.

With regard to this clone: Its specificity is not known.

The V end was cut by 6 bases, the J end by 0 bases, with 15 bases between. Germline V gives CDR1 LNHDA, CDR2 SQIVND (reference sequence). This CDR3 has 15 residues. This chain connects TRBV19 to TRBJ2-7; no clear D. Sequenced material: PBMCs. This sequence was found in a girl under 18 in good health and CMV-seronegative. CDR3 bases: TGTGCCAGTAGCCCCCGAACCACTTACTCCTACGAGCAGTACTTC. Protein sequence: CASSPRTTYSYEQYF. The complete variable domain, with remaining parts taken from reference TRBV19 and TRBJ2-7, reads DGGITQSPKYLFRKEGQNVTLSCEQNLNHDAMYWYRQDPGQGLRLIYYSQIVNDFQKGDIAEGYSVSREKKESFPLTVTSAQKNPTAFYLCASSPRTTYSYEQYFGPGTRLTVT.